This TCR beta chain was captured by sequencing in a study of early T cells in non-severe SARS-CoV-2 infection. The CDR3 has 16 amino acids. Germline V CDR1 and CDR2: SGHVS, FQNEAQ. V was trimmed by 1 base and J by 2 bases, leaving 15 bases between them. This clonotype was observed many times. Each single cDNA molecule received a unique molecular identifier. TCRdb ran MiXCR on the 5' RACE reads and lists one entry per CDR3 protein. This sample carries about 69,000 distinct CDR3 sequences, over 3.5% of them seen once, and the ten largest clones take roughly 3.7%. This chain links TRBV7-8 with TRBJ2-7; perhaps TRBD2 as D (7 bases). The receptor comes from an adult who was a healthcare worker with PCR-confirmed SARS-CoV-2 infection or an uninfected control (not recorded which). The donor label of this sample is uncertain. The starting material was whole blood, obtained at baseline. CDR3 sequence: CASSLGAGGGTYEQYF. CDR3 in DNA: TGTGCCAGCAGCTTAGGGGCGGGCGGGGGCACCTACGAGCAGTACTTC.